One sample yielded the 20 T cell receptor beta chains listed below, sequenced in a study of CD8 T cells in ankylosing spondylitis. Findings of the study overall: Ankylosing spondylitis blood appeared to be characterized by a TCR beta motif of eight highly homologous variants.

These TCRs are of unknown antigen specificity. TCRdb called the 5' RACE reads again in MiXCR, with one record for every CDR3 protein. The sample includes 650,000 to 800,000 distinct CDR3 sequences, 15% to 20% seen only once; the top ten take 15% to 20%. The sample comprised blood, either unsorted or a sorted T cell fraction (not recorded which). The receptors originated from a male donor with ankylosing spondylitis.

This clonotype came up many times. This chain links TRBV9 with TRBJ2-2; unclear D gene. Trimming shortened V by 6 bases and J by 5 bases, and 17 bases separated the two germline ends. CDR3 size: 15 residues. Germline CDR1 is SGDLS and CDR2 is YYNGEE. The CDR3 region is CASTANALGTGELFF. DNA of the CDR3: TGTGCCAGCACCGCAAATGCGCTGGGGACCGGGGAGCTGTTTTTT. The variable domain in full, with the rest retrieved from reference TRBV9 and TRBJ2-2, is DSGVTQTPKHLITATGQRVTLRCSPRSGDLSVYWYQQSLDQGLQFLIQYYNGEERAKGNILERFSAQQFPDLHSELNLSSLELGDSALYFCASTANALGTGELFFGEGSRLTVL.

This clonotype was detected a few times. This chain links TRBV7-3 with TRBJ2-1, with 8 bases fitting TRBD2. The trim removed 1 base at V and 7 bases at J, leaving 6 bases unmatched. Germline V gene sequence: CDR1 SGHTA, CDR2 FQGTGA. The CDR3 loop spans 15 amino acids. The CDR3 sequence: CASSLSGGRVNEQFF. The CDR3 DNA reads TGTGCCAGCAGCTTAAGCGGGGGGCGGGTTAATGAGCAGTTCTTC.

V and J are TRBV4-3 and TRBJ1-6, with D maybe TRBD1 (5 bases). Per germline, CDR1 LGHNA and CDR2 YSLEER. CDR3 length equals 15 residues. V dropped 3 bases and J dropped 5 bases, with 11 bases sitting between them. CDR3 region: CASSHNRDHNSPLHF. CDR3 sequence (DNA): TGCGCCAGCAGCCATAATAGGGACCATAATTCACCCCTCCACTTT.

The CDR3 sequence is CATKISTGEKLFF. The CDR3 DNA reads as TGTGCCACCAAAATCAGCACGGGTGAAAAACTGTTTTTT. V gene TRBV6-1 combines with J gene TRBJ1-4; D gene uncertain. Trimming shortened V by 10 bases and J by 7 bases, and 16 bases separated the two germline ends. Germline values: CDR1 MNHNS, CDR2 SASEGT. The length of the CDR3 is 13 residues.

This clonotype was observed many times. The chain uses TRBV29-1 and TRBJ2-2; 15 bases agree with TRBD2. V dropped 3 bases and J dropped 1; count of bases not matched to a gene: 3. Per the germline V gene, CDR1 is SQVTM and CDR2 is ANQGSEA. This CDR3 spans 17 amino acids. The CDR3 is CSVEGLAGGKNTGELFF. Here the CDR3 DNA reads TGCAGCGTTGAGGGACTAGCGGGGGGAAAGAACACCGGGGAGCTGTTTTTT.

There are many counts of this clonotype. The chain carries TRBV12-3 or TRBV12-4 and TRBJ2-1; TRBD2 matches 7 bases. The V and J ends lost 1 base and 10 bases, in that order; junction bases with no gene match: 4. The CDR3 totals 13 residues. In DNA, the CDR3 is TGTGCCAGCAGTTTAGACAGCGGGACGGAGCAGTTCTTC. Protein product: CASSLDSGTEQFF.

The V gene is TRBV7-9, the J gene TRBJ2-1, with TRBD2 identical over 11 bases. After removal of 2 bases from V and 9 bases from J, the junction contained 9 bases not matched to a gene. Germline CDR1 SEHNR, CDR2 FQNEAQ (reference sequence). This CDR3 has 16 amino acids. Written as DNA, the CDR3 is TGTGCCAGCAGCTTAAGAACTAGCGGGGGAATAGGTGAGCAGTTCTTC. It translates to CASSLRTSGGIGEQFF.

The rearrangement joins TRBV6-2 or TRBV6-3 to TRBJ1-5; D ambiguous. Per germline, CDR1 MNHEY and CDR2 SVGEGT. The CDR3 extends over 15 amino acids. V was cut by 8 bases and J by 0 bases, with 14 bases left in between. The CDR3 DNA sequence: TGTGCCAGCGAAACTGCCAGTTATAGCAATCAGCCCCAGCATTTT. Protein product: CASETASYSNQPQHF.

This clonotype has at least ten counts. The V and J genes are TRBV7-8 and TRBJ2-2, with TRBD1 identical over 8 bases. Germline V lookup: CDR1 SGHVS, CDR2 FQNEAQ. The CDR3 spans 13 residues. The junction had 3 bases not matched to a gene; V was cut back by 4 bases and J by 8 bases. This CDR3 is CASSYDRGGELFF. The CDR3 nucleotides are TGTGCCAGCAGCTACGACAGGGGAGGGGAGCTGTTTTTT.

This rearrangement joins TRBV12-3 or TRBV12-4 to TRBJ1-5; 8 bases match TRBD1. The CDR3 contains 14 residues. J was trimmed by 3 bases and V by 7 bases; bases with no gene match: 5. CDR3 in DNA: TGTGCCAGCAAGGACAGGGTAAACAATCAGCCCCAGCATTTT. Its protein product is CASKDRVNNQPQHF.

This clonotype was seen a single time. V gene TRBV30 combines with J gene TRBJ2-1; 7 bases are a match to TRBD1. The CDR3 spans 12 residues. With 5 bases clipped from V and 8 bases from J, the junction kept 6 bases outside the gene matches. Germline V gene data show CDR1 as GTSNPN and CDR2 as SVGIG (reference sequence). CDR3 coding DNA: TGTGCCTGGGGGATAGGGGGCGATGAGCAGTTCTTC. Translating gives CAWGIGGDEQFF.

This clonotype came up a few times. V gene TRBV7-6 combines with J gene TRBJ1-4; TRBD1 is a possible D gene (5 bases). CDR1 is SGHVS, CDR2 FNYEAQ, per germline. This CDR3 spans 17 amino acids. V dropped 5 bases and J dropped 2 bases, with 18 bases sitting between them. CDR3 nucleotides: TGTGCCAGCAGCCATCGGTGGGGCACGACGACTAATGAAAAACTGTTTTTT. It translates to CASSHRWGTTTNEKLFF.

The gene calls are TRBV23-1 and TRBJ2-7; 7 bases align to TRBD1. TRBV23-1 is assigned to the ORF class and has an uncertain function. J was trimmed by 2 bases and V by 6 bases; bases with no gene match: 10. This CDR3 has 15 amino acids. The CDR3 region is CASRPSGTAPYEQYF. In DNA, the CDR3 is TGCGCCAGCAGGCCCTCCGGGACAGCACCCTACGAGCAGTACTTC.

This clonotype has just a few counts. V usage is TRBV7-2 and J usage is TRBJ1-6; no clear D. Looked up from germline, CDR1 is SGHTA and CDR2 is FQGNSA. Between the trimmed V and J ends, which lost 1 base and 7 bases, there was a span of 14 bases. There are 16 residues in the CDR3. The CDR3 spells CASSLVTGFVNSPLHF. CDR3 in DNA: TGTGCCAGCAGCTTAGTTACGGGGTTCGTCAATTCACCCCTCCACTTT.

The gene calls are TRBV20-1 and TRBJ2-7, with D unresolved. Germline V CDR1 and CDR2: DFQATT, SNEGSKA (reference sequence). V was shortened by 3 bases and J by 5 bases, with 2 bases between the two germline ends. The CDR3 runs 9 residues. DNA of the CDR3: TGCAGTGCTAGTGACGAGCAGTACTTC. It encodes CSASDEQYF.

Only a few counts were recorded for this clonotype. The chain links TRBV3-1 to TRBJ2-1; D is perhaps TRBD2 (6 bases). Germline V gene sequence: CDR1 LGHDT, CDR2 YNNKEL (reference sequence). Trimming stripped 0 bases from V and 4 bases from J, with 13 bases between. This CDR3 comprises 16 residues. As DNA, the CDR3 is TGTGCCAGCAGCCAAGACCGGGACTGGACGTACAATGAGCAGTTCTTC. Amino acid sequence: CASSQDRDWTYNEQFF.

This chain links TRBV5-1 with TRBJ2-5; a weak D match, TRBD1 (6 bases). CDR3 length: 17 amino acids. Germline V gene data show CDR1 as SGHRS and CDR2 as YFSETQ. V lost 3 bases to trimming and J lost 4 bases, with 22 bases between them. The CDR3 is CASSSGALQGLVETQYF. The CDR3 bases are TGCGCCAGCAGCTCCGGCGCCCTACAGGGATTAGTAGAGACCCAGTACTTC.

V gene TRBV6-5 combines with J gene TRBJ1-1; D is undetermined. Germline V gene sequence: CDR1 MNHEY, CDR2 SVGAGI. V was trimmed by 6 bases and J by 0 bases, leaving 11 bases between them. CDR3 length: 14 amino acids. The chain's CDR3 is CASSYDTVNTEAFF. The CDR3 DNA reads TGTGCCAGCAGCTACGACACGGTGAACACTGAAGCTTTCTTT.

This CDR3 reads CASSQDRGDRATEAFF. The CDR3 DNA is TGCGCCAGCAGCCAAGACCGAGGGGACAGGGCCACTGAAGCTTTCTTT. This chain links TRBV4-1 with TRBJ1-1; 9 bases agree with TRBD1. The germline V gene encodes CDR1 MGHRA and CDR2 YSYEKL. The V and J ends lost 0 bases and 4 bases, in that order; junction bases with no gene match: 6. CDR3 length: 16 residues.

The table lists this clonotype with a few counts. V usage is TRBV20-1 and J usage is TRBJ2-7, with 7 bases lining up with TRBD2. The V gene end was trimmed by 6 bases and the J gene end by 3 bases; junction bases not matched to a gene: 8. Germline CDR1 is DFQATT and CDR2 is SNEGSKA (reference sequence). CDR3 length equals 13 residues. The CDR3 reads CSALPSGSYEQYF. CDR3 nucleotide sequence: TGCAGTGCATTGCCTAGCGGAAGCTACGAGCAGTACTTC.